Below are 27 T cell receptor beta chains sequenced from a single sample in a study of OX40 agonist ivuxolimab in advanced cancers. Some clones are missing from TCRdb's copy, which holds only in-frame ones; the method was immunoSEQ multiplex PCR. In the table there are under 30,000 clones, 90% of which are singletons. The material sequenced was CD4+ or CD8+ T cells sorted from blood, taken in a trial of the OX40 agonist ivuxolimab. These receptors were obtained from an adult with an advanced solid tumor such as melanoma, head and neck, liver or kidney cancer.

CDR3 nucleotide sequence: TGTGCCAGCAGCCCGGGGACTAGCGGGAGTTGGAATGAGCAGTTCTTC. Amino acid sequence: CASSPGTSGSWNEQFF. The chain links TRBV7-8 to TRBJ2-1, with TRBD2 matching over 14 bases. The CDR3 totals 16 residues. Per germline, CDR1 SGHVS and CDR2 FQNEAQ. Unmatched junction bases numbered 7, after V lost 5 bases and J lost 7 bases.

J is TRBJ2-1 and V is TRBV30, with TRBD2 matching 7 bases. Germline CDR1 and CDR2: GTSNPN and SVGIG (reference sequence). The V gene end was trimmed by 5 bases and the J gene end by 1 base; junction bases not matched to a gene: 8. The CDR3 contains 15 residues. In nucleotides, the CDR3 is TGTGCCTGGGGGGAGGGAGGGAGATCCTACAATGAGCAGTTCTTC. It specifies CAWGEGGRSYNEQFF.

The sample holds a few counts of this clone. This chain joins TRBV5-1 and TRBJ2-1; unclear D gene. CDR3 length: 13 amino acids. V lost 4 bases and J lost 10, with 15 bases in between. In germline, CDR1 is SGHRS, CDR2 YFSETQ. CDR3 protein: CASSPDLFGEQFF. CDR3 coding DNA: TGCGCCAGCAGCCCGGACCTGTTCGGGGAGCAGTTCTTC.

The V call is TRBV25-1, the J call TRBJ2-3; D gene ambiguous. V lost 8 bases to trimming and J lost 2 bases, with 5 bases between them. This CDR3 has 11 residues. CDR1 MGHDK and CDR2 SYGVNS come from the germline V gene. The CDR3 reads CASGPTDTQYF. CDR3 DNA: TGTGCCAGCGGTCCCACAGATACGCAGTATTTT.

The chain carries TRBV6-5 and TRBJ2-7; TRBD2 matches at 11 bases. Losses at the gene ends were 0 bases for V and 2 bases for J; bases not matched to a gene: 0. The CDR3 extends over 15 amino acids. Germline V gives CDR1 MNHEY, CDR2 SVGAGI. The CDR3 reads CASSYSLAGAYEQYF. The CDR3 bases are TGTGCCAGCAGTTACTCACTAGCGGGGGCCTACGAGCAGTACTTC.

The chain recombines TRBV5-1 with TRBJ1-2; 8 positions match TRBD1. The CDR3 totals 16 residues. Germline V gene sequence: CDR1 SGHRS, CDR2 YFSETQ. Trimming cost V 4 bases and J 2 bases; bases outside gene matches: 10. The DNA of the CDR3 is TGCGCCAGCAGCAATTCAAACGGACAGGGAAACTATGGCTACACCTTC. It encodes CASSNSNGQGNYGYTF.

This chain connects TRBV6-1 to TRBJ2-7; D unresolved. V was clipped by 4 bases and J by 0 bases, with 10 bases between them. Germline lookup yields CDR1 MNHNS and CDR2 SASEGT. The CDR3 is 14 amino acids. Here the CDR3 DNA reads TGTGCCAGCAGTGGACGGATACTCTCCTACGAGCAGTACTTC. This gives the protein CASSGRILSYEQYF.

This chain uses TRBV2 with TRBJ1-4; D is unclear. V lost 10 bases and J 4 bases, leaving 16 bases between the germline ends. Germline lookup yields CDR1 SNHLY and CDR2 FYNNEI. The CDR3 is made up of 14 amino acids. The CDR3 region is CATQDPGNNEKLFF. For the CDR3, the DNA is TGTGCCACCCAGGACCCGGGGAATAATGAAAAACTGTTTTTT.

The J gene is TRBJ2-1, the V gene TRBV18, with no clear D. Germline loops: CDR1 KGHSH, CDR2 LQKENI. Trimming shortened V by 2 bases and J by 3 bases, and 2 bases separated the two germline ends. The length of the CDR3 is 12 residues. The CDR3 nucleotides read TGTGCCAGCTCACCAGGCTACAATGAGCAGTTCTTC. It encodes CASSPGYNEQFF.

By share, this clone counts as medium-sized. The CDR3 is CASSTQGAANQPQHF. For the CDR3, the DNA is TGTGCCAGCAGTACCCAAGGGGCCGCCAATCAGCCCCAGCATTTT. The rearrangement links TRBV27 to TRBJ1-5; TRBD1 is a possible D gene (5 bases). Trimming took 5 bases from V and 3 from J, leaving 14 bases between them. The CDR3 is 15 residues long. Germline V lookup: CDR1 MNHEY, CDR2 SMNVEV (reference sequence).

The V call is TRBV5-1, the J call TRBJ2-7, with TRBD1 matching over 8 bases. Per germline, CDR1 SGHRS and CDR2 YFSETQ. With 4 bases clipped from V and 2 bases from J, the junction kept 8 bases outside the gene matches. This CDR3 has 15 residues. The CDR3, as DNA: TGCGCCAGCAGCCCCCCGGGACAGGAGGCCTACGAGCAGTACTTC. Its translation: CASSPPGQEAYEQYF.

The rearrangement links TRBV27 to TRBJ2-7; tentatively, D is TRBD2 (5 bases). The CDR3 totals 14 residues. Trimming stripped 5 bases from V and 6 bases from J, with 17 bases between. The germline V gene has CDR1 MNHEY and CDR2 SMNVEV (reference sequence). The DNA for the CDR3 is TGTGCCAGCAGTCCAAGGACCGGGGTGCGCGAGCAGTACTTC. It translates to CASSPRTGVREQYF.

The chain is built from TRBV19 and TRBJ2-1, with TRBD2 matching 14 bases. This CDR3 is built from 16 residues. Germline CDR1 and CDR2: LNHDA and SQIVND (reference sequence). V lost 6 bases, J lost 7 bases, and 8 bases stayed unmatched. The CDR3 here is CASSLGTSGSLNEQFF. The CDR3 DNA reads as TGTGCCAGTAGCCTGGGGACTAGCGGGAGTTTGAATGAGCAGTTCTTC. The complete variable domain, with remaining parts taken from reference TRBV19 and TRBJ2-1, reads DGGITQSPKYLFRKEGQNVTLSCEQNLNHDAMYWYRQDPGQGLRLIYYSQIVNDFQKGDIAEGYSVSREKKESFPLTVTSAQKNPTAFYLCASSLGTSGSLNEQFFGPGTRLTVL.

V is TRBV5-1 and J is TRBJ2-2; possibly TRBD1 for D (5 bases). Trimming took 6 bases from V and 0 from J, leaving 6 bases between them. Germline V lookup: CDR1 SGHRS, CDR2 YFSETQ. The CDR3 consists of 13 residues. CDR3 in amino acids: CASKGANTGELFF. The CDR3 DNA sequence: TGCGCCAGCAAAGGGGCGAACACCGGGGAGCTGTTTTTT.

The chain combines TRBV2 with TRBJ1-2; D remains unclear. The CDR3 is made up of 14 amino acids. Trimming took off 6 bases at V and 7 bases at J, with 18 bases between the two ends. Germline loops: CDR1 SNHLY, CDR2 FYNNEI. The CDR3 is CASRERVRQPGYTF. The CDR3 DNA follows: TGTGCCAGCAGGGAAAGGGTTAGGCAGCCTGGCTACACCTTC.

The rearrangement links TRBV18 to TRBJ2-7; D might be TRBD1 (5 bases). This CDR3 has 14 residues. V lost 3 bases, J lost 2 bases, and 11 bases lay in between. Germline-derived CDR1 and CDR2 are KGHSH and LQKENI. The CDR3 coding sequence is TGTGCCAGCTCACCGATGACAGAAACCTACGAGCAGTACTTC. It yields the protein CASSPMTETYEQYF.

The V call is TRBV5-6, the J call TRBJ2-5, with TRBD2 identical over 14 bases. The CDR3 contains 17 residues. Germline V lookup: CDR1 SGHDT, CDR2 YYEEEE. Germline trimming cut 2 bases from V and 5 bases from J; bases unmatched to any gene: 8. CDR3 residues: CASSFGTSGSVEETQYF. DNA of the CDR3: TGTGCCAGCAGCTTCGGGACTAGCGGGAGCGTGGAGGAGACCCAGTACTTC.

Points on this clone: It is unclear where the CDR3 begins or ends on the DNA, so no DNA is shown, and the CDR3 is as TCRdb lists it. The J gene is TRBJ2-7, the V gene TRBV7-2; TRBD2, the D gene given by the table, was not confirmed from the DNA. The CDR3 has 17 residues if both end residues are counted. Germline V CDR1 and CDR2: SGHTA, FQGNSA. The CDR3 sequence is CASSPRTWASGNLREYF.

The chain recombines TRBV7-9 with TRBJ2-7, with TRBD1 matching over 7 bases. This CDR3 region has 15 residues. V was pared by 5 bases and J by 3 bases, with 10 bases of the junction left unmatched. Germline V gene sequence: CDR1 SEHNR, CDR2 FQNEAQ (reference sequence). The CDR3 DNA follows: TGTGCCAGCAGCCCACCGGGACAGCCTGTCTACGAGCAGTACTTC. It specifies CASSPPGQPVYEQYF.

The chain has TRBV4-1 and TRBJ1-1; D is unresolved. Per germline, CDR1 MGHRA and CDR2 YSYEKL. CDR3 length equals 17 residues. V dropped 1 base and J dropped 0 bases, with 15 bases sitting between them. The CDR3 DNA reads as TGCGCCAGCAGCCAAGGCCTGGATGGGGATCTGAACACTGAAGCTTTCTTT. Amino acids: CASSQGLDGDLNTEAFF.

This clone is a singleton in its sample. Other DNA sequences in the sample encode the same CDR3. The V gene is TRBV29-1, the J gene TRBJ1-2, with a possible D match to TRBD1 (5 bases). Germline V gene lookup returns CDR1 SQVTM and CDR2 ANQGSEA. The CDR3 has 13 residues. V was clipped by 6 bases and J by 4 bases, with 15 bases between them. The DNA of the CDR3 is TGCAGCGTCGGTGAGGGTGGGGCCTATGGCTACACCTTC. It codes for CSVGEGGAYGYTF.

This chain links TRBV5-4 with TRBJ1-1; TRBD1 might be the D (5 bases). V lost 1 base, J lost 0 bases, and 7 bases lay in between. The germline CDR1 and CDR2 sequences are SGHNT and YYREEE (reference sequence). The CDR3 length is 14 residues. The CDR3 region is CASSLRGMNTEAFF. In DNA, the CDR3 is TGTGCCAGCAGCTTGCGGGGGATGAACACTGAAGCTTTCTTT.

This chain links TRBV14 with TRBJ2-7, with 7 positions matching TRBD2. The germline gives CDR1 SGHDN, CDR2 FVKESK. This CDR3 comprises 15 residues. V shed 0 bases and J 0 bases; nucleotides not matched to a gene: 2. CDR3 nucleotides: TGTGCCAGCAGCCAAGATCGGGAGGCCTCCTACGAGCAGTACTTC. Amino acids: CASSQDREASYEQYF. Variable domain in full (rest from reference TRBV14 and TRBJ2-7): EAGVTQFPSHSVIEKGQTVTLRCDPISGHDNLYWYRRVMGKEIKFLLHFVKESKQDESGMPNNRFLAERTGGTYSTLKVQPAELEDSGVYFCASSQDREASYEQYFGPGTRLTVT.

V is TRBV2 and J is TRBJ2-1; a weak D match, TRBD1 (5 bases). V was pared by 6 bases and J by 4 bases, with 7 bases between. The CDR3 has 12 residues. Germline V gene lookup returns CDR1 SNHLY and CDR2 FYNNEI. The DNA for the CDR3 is TGTGCCAGCAGACGACAGTACAATGAGCAGTTCTTC. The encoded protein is CASRRQYNEQFF.

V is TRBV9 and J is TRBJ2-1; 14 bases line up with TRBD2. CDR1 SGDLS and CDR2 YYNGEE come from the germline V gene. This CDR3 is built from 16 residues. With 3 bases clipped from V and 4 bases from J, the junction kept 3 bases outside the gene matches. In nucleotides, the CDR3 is TGTGCCAGCAGCGGGACTAGCGGGAGGAGATACAATGAGCAGTTCTTC. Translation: CASSGTSGRRYNEQFF.

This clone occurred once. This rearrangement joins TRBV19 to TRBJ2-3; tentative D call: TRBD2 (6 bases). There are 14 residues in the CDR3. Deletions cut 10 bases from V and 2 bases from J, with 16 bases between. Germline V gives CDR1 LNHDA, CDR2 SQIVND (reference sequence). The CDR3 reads CATCSGATTDTQYF. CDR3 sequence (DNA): TGTGCCACATGTAGCGGTGCGACCACAGATACGCAGTATTTT.

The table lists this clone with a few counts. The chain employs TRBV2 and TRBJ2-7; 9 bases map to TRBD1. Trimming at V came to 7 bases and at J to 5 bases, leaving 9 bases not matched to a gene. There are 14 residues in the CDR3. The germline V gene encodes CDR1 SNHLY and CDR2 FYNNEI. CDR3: CASNRDRDGHEQYF. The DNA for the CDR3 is TGTGCCAGCAACCGGGACAGGGACGGGCACGAGCAGTACTTC. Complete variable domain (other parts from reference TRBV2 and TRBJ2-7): EPEVTQTPSHQVTQMGQEVILRCVPISNHLYFYWYRQILGQKVEFLVSFYNNEISEKSEIFDDQFSVERPDGSNFTLKIRSTKLEDSAMYFCASNRDRDGHEQYFGPGTRLTVT.